This TCR beta chain was captured in a study of identical twins. General study findings and limits: Cord blood beta clonotypes that were abundant carried fewer insertions, and memory repertoires showed no such trend.

All donors were healthy, and all were Caucasian. cDNA molecules carried unique molecular identifiers, and template switching added a universal primer site. TCRdb re-called the 5' RACE reads with MiXCR, one entry per CDR3 protein. This sample has about 200,000 distinct CDR3 sequences, with about 7.5% found just once. This clonotype turned up a few times. Its target is not known. These data were likewise used in another study, on yellow fever vaccine responses in identical twins.

The source of this sequence is a woman under 30 in good health. Sequencing used memory (CD45RO+) T cells sorted from blood.

CDR3 loop: CASSSWAGVVIQETQYF. As DNA, the CDR3 is TGTGCCAGCAGCTCATGGGCAGGGGTAGTAATCCAAGAGACCCAGTACTTC. The V gene is TRBV7-8, the J gene TRBJ2-5; the D gene is possibly TRBD1 (6 bases). The germline V gene encodes CDR1 SGHVS and CDR2 FQNEAQ. CDR3 length: 17 residues. Trimming stripped 4 bases from V and 1 base from J, with 19 bases between. Full variable domain (outside the CDR3, taken from reference TRBV7-8 and TRBJ2-5): GAGVSQSPRYKVAKRGQDVALRCDPISGHVSLFWYQQALGQGPEFLTYFQNEAQLDKSGLPSDRFFAERPEGSVSTLKIQRTQQEDSAVYLCASSSWAGVVIQETQYFGPGTRLLVL.